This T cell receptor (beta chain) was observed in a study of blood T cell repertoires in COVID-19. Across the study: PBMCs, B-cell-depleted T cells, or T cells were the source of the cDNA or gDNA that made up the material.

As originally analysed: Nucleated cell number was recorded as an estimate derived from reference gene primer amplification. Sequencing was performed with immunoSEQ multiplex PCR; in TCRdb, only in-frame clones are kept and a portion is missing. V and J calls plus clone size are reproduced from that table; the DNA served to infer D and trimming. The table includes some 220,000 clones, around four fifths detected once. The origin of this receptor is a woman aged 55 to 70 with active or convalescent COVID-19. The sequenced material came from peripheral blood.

The CDR3 region has the DNA TGTGCCAGCAGCTTGTCACAGGGGGTGGGTGAGCAGTACGTC. It translates to CASSLSQGVGEQYV. This chain links TRBV5-4 with TRBJ2-7, with 8 nucleotides matching TRBD1. From germline, CDR1 is SGHNT and CDR2 YYREEE (reference sequence). The CDR3 spans 14 residues. Trimming at V came to 1 base and at J to 7 bases, leaving 7 bases not matched to a gene.